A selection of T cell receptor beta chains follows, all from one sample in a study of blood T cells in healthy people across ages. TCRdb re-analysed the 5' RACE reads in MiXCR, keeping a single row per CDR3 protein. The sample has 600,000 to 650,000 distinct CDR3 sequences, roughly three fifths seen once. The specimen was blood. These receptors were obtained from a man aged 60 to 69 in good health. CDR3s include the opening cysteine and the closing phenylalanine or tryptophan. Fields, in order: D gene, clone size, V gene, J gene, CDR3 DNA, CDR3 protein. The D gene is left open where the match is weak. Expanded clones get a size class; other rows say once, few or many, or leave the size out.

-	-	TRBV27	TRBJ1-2	TGTGCCAGCAGTTCCGGCGGGGGGGCGAAGTATGGCTACACCTTC	CASSSGGGAKYGYTF
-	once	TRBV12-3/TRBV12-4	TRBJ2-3	TGTGCCTCCCGGGGAAGGGCTGGGGGAGATACGCAGTATTTT	CASRGRAGGDTQYF
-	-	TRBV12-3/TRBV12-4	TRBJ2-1	TGTGCCAGCAGTTTAGCGATGGGGAACGGTGAGCAGTTCTTC	CASSLAMGNGEQFF
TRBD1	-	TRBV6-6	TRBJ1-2	TGTGCCAGCAGTTTGGACAGGCATAGCTACTATGGCTACACCTTC	CASSLDRHSYYGYTF
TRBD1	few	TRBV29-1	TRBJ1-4	TGCAGCGTTGCGCAGGGGGATGAAAAACTGTTTTTT	CSVAQGDEKLFF
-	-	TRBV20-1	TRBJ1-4	TGCAGTGCTTTTCTCGGTGCAACTAATGAAAAACTGTTTTTT	CSAFLGATNEKLFF
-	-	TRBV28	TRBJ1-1	TGTGCCAGCAGGCGATCGGGGGGTATCGGAGCTTTCTTT	CASRRSGGIGAFF
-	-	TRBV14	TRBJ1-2	TGTGCCAGCAGCCTATCGGATTTGGGCTACACCTTC	CASSLSDLGYTF
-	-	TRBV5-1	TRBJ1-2	TGCGCCAGCAGCCCCGGCGGGGGGGCGCTCCCTCGGTTCACCTTC	CASSPGGGALPRFTF
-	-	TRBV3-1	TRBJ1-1	TGTGCCAGCAGCCAAGACATTCGGGGTCGTAGAGCTTTCTTT	CASSQDIRGRRAFF
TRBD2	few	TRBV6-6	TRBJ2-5	TGTGCCAGCAGAAGGACTAGCGGGGGGATCCCCCAAGAGACCCAGTACTTC	CASRRTSGGIPQETQYF
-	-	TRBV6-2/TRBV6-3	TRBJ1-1	TGTGCCAGCAGTTACACCTACTACACTGAAGCTTTCTTT	CASSYTYYTEAFF
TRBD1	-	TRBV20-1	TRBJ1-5	TGCAGTGCTAGAGCCGACAGGGCTCAGCCCCAGCATTTT	CSARADRAQPQHF
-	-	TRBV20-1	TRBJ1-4	TGCAGTGCTAGTGAGGGGAGGATTGGTGAAAAACTGTTTTTT	CSASEGRIGEKLFF
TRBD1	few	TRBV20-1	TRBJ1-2	TGCAGTGGACAGGGGGACTATGGCTACACCTTC	CSGQGDYGYTF
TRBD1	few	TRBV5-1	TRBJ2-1	TGCGCCAGCAGCTTAGGGGGACAGGGGGCGACGTTCTTC	CASSLGGQGATFF
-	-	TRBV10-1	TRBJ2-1	TGCGCCACCTCCCCTAGCTCCTACAATGAGCAGTTCTTC	CATSPSSYNEQFF
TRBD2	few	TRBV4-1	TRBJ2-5	TGCGCCAGCAGCCATCGGGCTAGCGGGAAGGGAGTCCAAGAGACCCAGTACTTC	CASSHRASGKGVQETQYF
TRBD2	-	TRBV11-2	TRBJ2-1	TGTGCCAGCAGTTTCGGACTAGCGGGGTCAGGCAATGAGCAGTTCTTC	CASSFGLAGSGNEQFF
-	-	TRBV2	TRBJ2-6	TGTGCCAGCAGGGTAGGCGGTGGCAGGTCCGGGGCCAACGTCCTGACTTTC	CASRVGGGRSGANVLTF
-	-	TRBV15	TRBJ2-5	TGTGCCACCAGCAGAGATTGGGGCAGGAGTTACAATGAGCAGTACTTC	CATSRDWGRSYNEQYF
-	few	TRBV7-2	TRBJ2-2	TGTGCCAGCAGCCCGCACTCAGGGGTCGTTCGCACCGGGGAGCTGTTTTTT	CASSPHSGVVRTGELFF
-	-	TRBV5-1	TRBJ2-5	TGCGCCAGCAGCTCCGCTGACCGAAAGGAGACCCAGTACTTC	CASSSADRKETQYF
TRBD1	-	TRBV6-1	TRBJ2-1	TGTGCCAGCAGTGACCTTGGGACAGAACCCTACAATGAGCAGTTCTTC	CASSDLGTEPYNEQFF
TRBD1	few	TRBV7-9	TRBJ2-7	TGTGCCAGCAGCCGGACAGGGGGAAACGAGCAGTACTTC	CASSRTGGNEQYF
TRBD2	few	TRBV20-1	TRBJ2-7	TGCAGAGCGGGACGCTCCTACAATGAGCAGTACTTC	CRAGRSYNEQYF
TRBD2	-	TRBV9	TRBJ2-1	TGTGCCAGCAGCGGACCACTAGCGGGGGGTCGTTATGAGCAGTTCTTC	CASSGPLAGGRYEQFF
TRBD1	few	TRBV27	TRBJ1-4	TGTGCCAGCAGTTTACGAATAGGACAGGGAGGCGAAAAACTGTTTTTT	CASSLRIGQGGEKLFF
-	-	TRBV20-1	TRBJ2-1	TGCAGTGCTAGCGGCACGGGCTTCTACAATGAGCAGTTCTTC	CSASGTGFYNEQFF
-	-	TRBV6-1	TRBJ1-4	TGTGCCAGCCGCCAATCCGGGAATAATGAAAAACTGTTTTTT	CASRQSGNNEKLFF
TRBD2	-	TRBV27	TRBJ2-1	TGTGCCACCAAAGGACTAGCGGGGGGCTCACCCTACAATGAGCAGTTCTTC	CATKGLAGGSPYNEQFF
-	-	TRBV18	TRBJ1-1	TGTGCCAGCTCACCAGGGTGGACTGAAGCTTTCTTT	CASSPGWTEAFF
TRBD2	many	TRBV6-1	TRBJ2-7	TGTGCCAGCAAGCGGAGCGGGGGGGCCTACGAGCAGTACTTC	CASKRSGGAYEQYF
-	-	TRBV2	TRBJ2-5	TGTGCCAGCAGTGAGACCCGCAGGGGTCAAGAGACCCAGTACTTC	CASSETRRGQETQYF